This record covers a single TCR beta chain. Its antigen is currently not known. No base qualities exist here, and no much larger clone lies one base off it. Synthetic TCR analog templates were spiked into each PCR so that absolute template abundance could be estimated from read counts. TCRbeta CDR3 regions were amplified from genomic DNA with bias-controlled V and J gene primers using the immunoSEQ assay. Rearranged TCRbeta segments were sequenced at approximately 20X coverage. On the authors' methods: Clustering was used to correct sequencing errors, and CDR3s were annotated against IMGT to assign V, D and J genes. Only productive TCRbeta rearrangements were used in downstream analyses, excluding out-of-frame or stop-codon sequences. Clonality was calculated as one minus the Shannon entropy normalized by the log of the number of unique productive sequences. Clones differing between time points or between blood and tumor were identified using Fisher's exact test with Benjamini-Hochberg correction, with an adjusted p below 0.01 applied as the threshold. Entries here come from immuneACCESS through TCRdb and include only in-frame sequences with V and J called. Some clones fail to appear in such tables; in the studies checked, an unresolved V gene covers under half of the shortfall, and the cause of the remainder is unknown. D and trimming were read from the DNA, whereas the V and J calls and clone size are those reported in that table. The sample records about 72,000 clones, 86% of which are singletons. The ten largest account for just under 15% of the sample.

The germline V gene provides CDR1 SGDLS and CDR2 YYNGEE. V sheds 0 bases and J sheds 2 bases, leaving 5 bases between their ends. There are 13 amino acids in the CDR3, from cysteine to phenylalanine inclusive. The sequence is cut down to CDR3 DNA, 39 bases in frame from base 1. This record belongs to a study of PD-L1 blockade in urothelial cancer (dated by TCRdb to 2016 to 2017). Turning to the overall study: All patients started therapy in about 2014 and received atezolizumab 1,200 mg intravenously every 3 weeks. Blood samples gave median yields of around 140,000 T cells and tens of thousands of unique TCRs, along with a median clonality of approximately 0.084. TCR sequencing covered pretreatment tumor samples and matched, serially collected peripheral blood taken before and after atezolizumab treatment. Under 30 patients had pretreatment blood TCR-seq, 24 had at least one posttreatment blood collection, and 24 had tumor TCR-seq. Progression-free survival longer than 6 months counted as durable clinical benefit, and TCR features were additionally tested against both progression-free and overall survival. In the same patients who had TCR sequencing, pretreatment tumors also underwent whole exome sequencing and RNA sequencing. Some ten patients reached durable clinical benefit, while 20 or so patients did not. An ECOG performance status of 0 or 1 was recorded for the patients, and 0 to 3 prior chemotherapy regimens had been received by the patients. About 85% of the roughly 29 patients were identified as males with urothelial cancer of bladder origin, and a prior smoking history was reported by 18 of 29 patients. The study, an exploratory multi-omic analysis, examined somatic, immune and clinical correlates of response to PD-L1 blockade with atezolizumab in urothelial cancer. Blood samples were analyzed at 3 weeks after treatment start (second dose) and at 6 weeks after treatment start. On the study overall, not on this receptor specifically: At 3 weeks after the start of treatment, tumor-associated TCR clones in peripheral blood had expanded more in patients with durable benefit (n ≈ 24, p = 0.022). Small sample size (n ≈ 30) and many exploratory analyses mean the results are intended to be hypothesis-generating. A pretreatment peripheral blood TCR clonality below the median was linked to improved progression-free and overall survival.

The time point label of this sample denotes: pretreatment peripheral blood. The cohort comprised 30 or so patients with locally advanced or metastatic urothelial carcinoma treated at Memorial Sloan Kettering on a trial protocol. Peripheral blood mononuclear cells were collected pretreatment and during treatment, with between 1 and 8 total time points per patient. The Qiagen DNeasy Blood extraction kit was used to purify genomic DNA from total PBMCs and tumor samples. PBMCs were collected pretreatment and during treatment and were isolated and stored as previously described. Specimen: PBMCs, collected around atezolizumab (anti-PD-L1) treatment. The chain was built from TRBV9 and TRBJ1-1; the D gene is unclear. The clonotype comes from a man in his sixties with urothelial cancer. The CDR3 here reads CASSVGYNTEAFF. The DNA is TGTGCCAGCAGCGTAGGTTATAACACTGAAGCTTTCTTT.